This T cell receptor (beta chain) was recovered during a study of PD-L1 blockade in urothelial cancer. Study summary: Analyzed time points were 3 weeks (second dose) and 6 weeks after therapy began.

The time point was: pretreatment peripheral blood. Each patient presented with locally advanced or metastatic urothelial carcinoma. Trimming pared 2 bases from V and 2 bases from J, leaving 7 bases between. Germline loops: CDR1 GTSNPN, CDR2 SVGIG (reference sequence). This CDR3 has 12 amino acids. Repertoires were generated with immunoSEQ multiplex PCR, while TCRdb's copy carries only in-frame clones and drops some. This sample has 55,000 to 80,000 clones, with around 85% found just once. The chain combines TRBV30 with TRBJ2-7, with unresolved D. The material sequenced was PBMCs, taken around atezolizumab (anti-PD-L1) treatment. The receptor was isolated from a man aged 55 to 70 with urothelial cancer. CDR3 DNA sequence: TGTGCCTGGAGTTTCAGGCCCTACGAGCAGTACTTC. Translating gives CAWSFRPYEQYF.